Following are 22 T cell receptor beta chains from one sample sequenced in a study of OX40 agonist ivuxolimab in advanced cancers. This table comes from immunoSEQ multiplex PCR, and its TCRdb copy is limited to in-frame clones, with some not included. The sample has 45,000 to 70,000 clones; approximately 83% are singletons. This material consisted of CD4+ or CD8+ T cells sorted from blood, taken in a trial of the OX40 agonist ivuxolimab. These receptors came from an adult with an advanced solid tumor such as melanoma, head and neck, liver or kidney cancer.

The chain is built from TRBV5-6 and TRBJ2-7; weak D call: TRBD2 (5 bases). V lost 4 bases and J 9 bases, leaving 14 bases between the germline ends. The CDR3 consists of 12 residues. Germline lookup yields CDR1 SGHDT and CDR2 YYEEEE. CDR3 in amino acids: CASSRGLTMQYF. The CDR3 coding sequence is TGTGCCAGCAGCCGCGGACTTACGATGCAGTACTTC.

This chain connects TRBV2 to TRBJ2-6; D perhaps matches TRBD2 (5 bases). This CDR3 region has 16 residues. CDR1 is SNHLY and CDR2 is FYNNEI in the germline V gene. V was pared by 6 bases and J by 2 bases, with 14 bases between. CDR3 in DNA: TGTGCCAGCAGCCGACTAAAGAGCCCTGGGGCCAACGTCCTGACTTTC. It translates to CASSRLKSPGANVLTF.

This chain links TRBV9 with TRBJ2-1; perhaps TRBD1 as D (7 bases). Between the trimmed V and J ends, which lost 3 bases and 8 bases, there was a span of 12 bases. CDR1 and CDR2 from the germline V gene are SGDLS and YYNGEE. CDR3 length equals 13 residues. CDR3 bases: TGTGCCAGCAGCGGGAGGGGGCCGTATGAGCAGTTCTTC. It is translated as CASSGRGPYEQFF.

This chain uses TRBV7-3 with TRBJ2-7; TRBD1 is a possible D gene (6 bases). This CDR3 spans 13 amino acids. From germline, CDR1 is SGHTA and CDR2 FQGTGA. V lost 5 bases to trimming and J lost 2 bases, with 10 bases between them. Written as DNA, the CDR3 is TGTGCCAGCAGCGAATACAGGGCCTACGAGCAGTACTTC. The encoded protein is CASSEYRAYEQYF.

This clone has a handful of counts. V and J are TRBV18 and TRBJ2-6; TRBD2 might be the D (6 bases). Trimming took 0 bases from V and 0 from J, leaving 9 bases between them. This CDR3 spans 17 amino acids. Looked up from germline, CDR1 is KGHSH and CDR2 is LQKENI. The CDR3 DNA reads as TGTGCCAGCTCACCACCGGGACTCACCTCTGGGGCCAACGTCCTGACTTTC. Protein sequence: CASSPPGLTSGANVLTF.

The chain carries TRBV2 and TRBJ1-3, with D maybe TRBD1 (6 bases). The CDR3 is 16 residues long. CDR1 and CDR2 from the germline V gene are SNHLY and FYNNEI. Trimming left V 4 bases short and J 2 bases short, with 15 bases between. CDR3 region: CASSAVQGIPGNTIYF. The CDR3 DNA follows: TGTGCCAGCAGTGCTGTACAGGGAATTCCTGGAAACACCATATATTTT.

J is TRBJ1-2 and V is TRBV5-6, with a tentative D call TRBD1 (6 bases). The CDR3 length is 15 residues. The V end lost 3 bases, the J end lost 3 bases, and 15 bases lay between the germline ends. The V gene's germline CDR1 is SGHDT and CDR2 YYEEEE. The CDR3 nucleotides read TGTGCCAGCAGCTCCGGACAGCCCCAGTACTATGGCTACACCTTC. This gives the protein CASSSGQPQYYGYTF.

J is TRBJ2-6 and V is TRBV11-1; 8 nucleotides align to TRBD2. The CDR3 loop spans 17 amino acids. Germline V CDR1 and CDR2: SGHAT, FQDESV (reference sequence). Trimming cost V 6 bases and J 0 bases; bases outside gene matches: 7. The CDR3 protein is CASRSGGDRSGANVLTF. The CDR3 DNA is TGTGCCAGCAGATCGGGAGGGGATCGCTCTGGGGCCAACGTCCTGACTTTC.

The chain carries TRBV6-1 and TRBJ2-3; 11 nucleotides align to TRBD1. The CDR3 is 15 amino acids. CDR1 MNHNS and CDR2 SASEGT come from the germline V gene. Unmatched junction bases numbered 7, after V lost 8 bases and J lost 3 bases. The CDR3 DNA reads TGTGCCAGCTGGGCCGGGACAGGGGGAACAGATACGCAGTATTTT. This gives the protein CASWAGTGGTDTQYF.

The chain is built from TRBV7-2 and TRBJ2-3, with 9 bases matching TRBD1. V shed 10 bases, J shed 4 bases, and the junction held 9 bases outside the gene matches. Germline V gives CDR1 SGHTA, CDR2 FQGNSA. The CDR3 covers 14 residues. The DNA for the CDR3 is TGTGCCATCCGGGACAGGGCTTTCTCAGATACGCAGTATTTT. It is translated as CAIRDRAFSDTQYF. The full variable domain, in which reference TRBV7-2 and TRBJ2-3 provide the parts outside the CDR3, is GAGVSQSPSNKVTEKGKDVELRCDPISGHTALYWYRQSLGQGLEFLIYFQGNSAPDKSGLPSDRFSAERTGGSVSTLTIQRTQQEDSAVYLCAIRDRAFSDTQYFGPGTRLTVL.

The rearrangement links TRBV5-1 to TRBJ1-2, with 9 bases aligning to TRBD1. This CDR3 region has 15 residues. The junction had 6 bases not matched to a gene; V was cut back by 2 bases and J by 4 bases. Germline V gene data show CDR1 as SGHRS and CDR2 as YFSETQ. CDR3 DNA: TGCGCCAGCAGCTTATACCAGACAGGGGGCTATGGCTACACCTTC. Protein product: CASSLYQTGGYGYTF.

The chain combines TRBV5-1 with TRBJ1-3, with D perhaps matching TRBD1 (5 bases). Germline V lookup: CDR1 SGHRS, CDR2 YFSETQ. The CDR3 is made up of 15 amino acids. V was shortened by 0 bases and J by 0 bases, with 7 bases between the two germline ends. As DNA, the CDR3 is TGCGCCAGCAGCTTGGAGGGGAACTCTGGAAACACCATATATTTT. It specifies CASSLEGNSGNTIYF.

The chain links TRBV5-4 to TRBJ2-1; 11 positions agree with TRBD2. Trimming removed 1 base from V and 3 bases from J; junction bases left unmatched: 6. This CDR3 region has 17 residues. Germline CDR1 SGHNT, CDR2 YYREEE (reference sequence). The CDR3 region is CASSLNTGLAGYNEQFF. CDR3 bases: TGTGCCAGCAGCTTGAATACCGGACTAGCGGGCTACAATGAGCAGTTCTTC. Using reference TRBV5-4 and TRBJ2-1 for the parts outside the CDR3, the full variable domain is ETGVTQSPTHLIKTRGQQVTLRCSSQSGHNTVSWYQQALGQGPQFIFQYYREEENGRGNFPPRFSGLQFPNYSSELNVNALELDDSALYLCASSLNTGLAGYNEQFFGPGTRLTVL.

The V and J genes are TRBV11-2 and TRBJ1-6; 7 positions match TRBD1. This CDR3 is built from 16 residues. V lost 4 bases, J lost 6 bases, and 9 bases stayed unmatched. In germline, CDR1 is SGHAT, CDR2 FQNNGV. CDR3 loop: CASSSHRQGGNSPLHF. The CDR3 DNA is TGTGCCAGCAGCTCACACCGACAGGGCGGTAATTCACCCCTCCACTTT.

The J gene is TRBJ2-7, the V gene TRBV5-1, with D perhaps given as TRBD1 or TRBD2 (6 bases each). Germline V CDR1 and CDR2: SGHRS, YFSETQ. This CDR3 has 16 residues. V was cut by 4 bases and J by 2 bases, with 19 bases left in between. CDR3 amino acids: CASSPRDTSNAYEQYF. In nucleotides, the CDR3 is TGCGCCAGCAGCCCGAGGGACACTAGCAACGCCTACGAGCAGTACTTC.

The CDR3 sequence is CASSLVGSYGYTF. The CDR3 DNA follows: TGTGCCAGCAGCTTGGTGGGCAGCTATGGCTACACCTTC. The chain links TRBV5-4 to TRBJ1-2; D unresolved. Trimming took 0 bases from V and 4 from J, leaving 7 bases between them. The length of the CDR3 is 13 residues. Germline V gene data show CDR1 as SGHNT and CDR2 as YYREEE (reference sequence).

The chain has TRBV7-9 and TRBJ1-1, with a tentative D call TRBD1 (5 bases). The ends were cut back, 0 bases at V and 6 bases at J, with 14 bases in the middle. CDR1 is SEHNR, CDR2 FQNEAQ, per germline (reference sequence). The CDR3 length is 15 residues. CDR3 DNA: TGTGCCAGCAGCTTAGCGTCAGGGTTCGTCGCTGAAGCTTTCTTT. Amino acid sequence: CASSLASGFVAEAFF.

This chain links TRBV6-5 with TRBJ2-7, with 7 bases identical to TRBD1. Germline V gene lookup returns CDR1 MNHEY and CDR2 SVGAGI. V lost 3 bases, J lost 9 bases, and 17 bases stayed unmatched. CDR3 length: 16 residues. Here the CDR3 DNA reads TGTGCCAGCAGTTATTCATCAGGGGCCGGGACAGCTGTGCAGTACTTC. It specifies CASSYSSGAGTAVQYF.

The chain recombines TRBV6-6 with TRBJ2-7; D is unresolved. The germline CDR1 and CDR2 sequences are MNHNY and SVGAGI (reference sequence). Trimming took off 3 bases at V and 3 bases at J, with 12 bases between the two ends. There are 14 residues in the CDR3. CDR3 in amino acids: CASSYSRSLYEQYF. CDR3 DNA: TGTGCCAGCAGTTATTCGCGGAGCCTCTACGAGCAGTACTTC.

This clone was picked up one time. This rearrangement joins TRBV6-5 to TRBJ2-7; no clear D gene. The CDR3 covers 14 residues. Germline V CDR1 and CDR2: MNHEY, SVGAGI. V lost 5 bases, J lost 3 bases, and 14 bases lay in between. Here the CDR3 reads CASSEGSGDYEQYF. DNA for the CDR3: TGTGCCAGCAGTGAAGGTTCAGGCGACTACGAGCAGTACTTC.

The chain combines TRBV18 with TRBJ1-4; no firm D call. The CDR3 has 15 residues. The V gene lost 0 bases and the J gene lost 1 base, with 6 bases spanning the gap. From germline, CDR1 is KGHSH and CDR2 LQKENI. Written as DNA, the CDR3 is TGTGCCAGCTCACCACCTTTCAGAACTAATGAAAAACTGTTTTTT. Its translation is CASSPPFRTNEKLFF.

This clone came up a few times. This chain joins TRBV5-5 and TRBJ1-4, with 10 bases fitting TRBD1. The CDR3 covers 18 residues. Germline V gene data show CDR1 as SGHKS and CDR2 as YYEKEE (reference sequence). After removal of 2 bases from V and 2 bases from J, the junction contained 9 bases not matched to a gene. In DNA form, the CDR3 reads TGTGCCAGCAGCTTCGCCCGCCGACAGGGGGCTACTAATGAAAAACTGTTTTTT. It yields the protein CASSFARRQGATNEKLFF.